This T cell receptor (beta chain) was documented in a study of a mutant IDH1 vaccine in newly diagnosed glioma. Turning to the study itself: Treated patients, averaging around 40 years, were approximately 60% male and roughly 38% female. Patients previously underwent radiotherapy, temozolomide, or both, and most underwent both.

V was shortened by 0 bases and J by 12 bases, with 14 bases between the two germline ends. This CDR3 region has 13 residues. Germline V CDR1 and CDR2: LNHNV, YYDKDF (reference sequence). Produced via immunoSEQ multiplex PCR; TCRdb's table is partial and in-frame only. The sample yields 85,000 to 100,000 clones, under 90% seen once. As for time point: baseline, week 1 (first vaccination visit). Regarding treatment: pre-vaccination baseline after standard-of-care therapy. The specimen comprised PBMCs, sampled from a glioma patient treated with radiotherapy, temozolomide or both. The sequence was collected from a woman in her 50s with glioma. V usage is TRBV15 and J usage is TRBJ1-1; D is unclear. CDR3 region: CATSRDGIPRTFF. The CDR3 DNA reads as TGTGCCACCAGCAGAGATGGTATCCCCCGGACTTTCTTT. The full variable domain, in which reference TRBV15 and TRBJ1-1 provide the parts outside the CDR3, is DAMVIQNPRYQVTQFGKPVTLSCSQTLNHNVMYWYQQKSSQAPKLLFHYYDKDFNNEADTPDNFQSRRPNTSFCFLDIRSPGLGDTAMYLCATSRDGIPRTFFGQGTRLTVV.